This is a list of T cell receptor beta chains from one sample in a study of blood T cell repertoires in COVID-19. Libraries were prepared by immunoSEQ multiplex PCR; TCRdb keeps only in-frame clonotypes and omits some of them. This table holds about 190,000 clones, approximately 87% found once. The sequencing input was peripheral blood. The receptor source for this set is a woman in her 70s with COVID-19, enrolled during active disease. Each CDR3 is given with its conserved first and last residue. Fields, in order: clone size, CDR3 length, D gene, J gene, V gene, CDR3 protein, CDR3 DNA. A D gene is named only where the DNA matches it firmly. The listing skips clone size in some rows; elsewhere it reads once, few, many or a size class.

clone_size: NA
cdr3_length: 16
d_call: TRBD2
j_call: TRBJ2-7
v_call: TRBV28
cdr3_aa: CASSLSVALADYEQYF
cdr3_nt: TGTGCCAGCAGTTTATCGGTTGCCCTAGCGGACTACGAGCAGTACTTC

clone_size: NA
cdr3_length: 14
d_call: NA
j_call: TRBJ1-1
v_call: TRBV21-1
cdr3_aa: CASSQSPLNTEAFF
cdr3_nt: TGTGCCAGCAGTCAGTCCCCGCTGAACACTGAAGCTTTCTTT

clone_size: NA
cdr3_length: 17
d_call: TRBD2
j_call: TRBJ2-7
v_call: TRBV5-1
cdr3_aa: CASSLGLAGTLSYEQYF
cdr3_nt: TGCGCCAGCAGCCTGGGACTAGCGGGGACCCTCTCCTACGAGCAGTACTTC

clone_size: NA
cdr3_length: 15
d_call: NA
j_call: TRBJ2-6
v_call: TRBV5-1
cdr3_aa: CASRGDTSGANVLTF
cdr3_nt: TGCGCCAGCCGTGGGGACACCTCTGGGGCCAACGTCCTGACTTTC

clone_size: few
cdr3_length: 14
d_call: NA
j_call: TRBJ2-7
v_call: TRBV28
cdr3_aa: CASSLPGSYYEQYF
cdr3_nt: TGTGCCAGCAGTTTGCCAGGCAGCTACTACGAGCAGTACTTC

clone_size: NA
cdr3_length: 12
d_call: NA
j_call: TRBJ2-5
v_call: TRBV15
cdr3_aa: CATSRDLGAQYF
cdr3_nt: TGTGCCACCAGCAGAGATCTAGGGGCCCAGTACTTC

clone_size: NA
cdr3_length: 15
d_call: NA
j_call: TRBJ1-4
v_call: TRBV27
cdr3_aa: CASSLFPSTNEKLFF
cdr3_nt: TGTGCCAGCAGTTTATTCCCATCAACTAATGAAAAACTGTTTTTT

clone_size: NA
cdr3_length: 15
d_call: TRBD1
j_call: TRBJ1-1
v_call: TRBV19
cdr3_aa: CASSIHRGRNTEAFF
cdr3_nt: TGTGCCAGTAGTATTCACAGGGGACGGAACACTGAAGCTTTCTTT

clone_size: NA
cdr3_length: 13
d_call: NA
j_call: TRBJ2-7
v_call: TRBV5-1
cdr3_aa: CASSLGEAYEQYF
cdr3_nt: TGCGCCAGCAGCTTGGGGGAGGCCTACGAGCAGTACTTC

clone_size: NA
cdr3_length: 19
d_call: NA
j_call: TRBJ2-1
v_call: TRBV5-1
cdr3_aa: CASSLADEGGSGSYNEQFF
cdr3_nt: TGCGCCAGCAGCTTGGCCGACGAGGGTGGTAGCGGATCCTACAATGAGCAGTTCTTC

clone_size: once
cdr3_length: 14
d_call: TRBD1
j_call: TRBJ2-7
v_call: TRBV28
cdr3_aa: CASIRGQGAYEQYF
cdr3_nt: TGTGCCAGTATCCGGGGACAGGGGGCGTACGAGCAGTACTTC

clone_size: NA
cdr3_length: 15
d_call: TRBD2
j_call: TRBJ2-7
v_call: TRBV5-1
cdr3_aa: CASSRTSGSYYEQYF
cdr3_nt: TGCGCCAGCAGCAGGACTAGCGGGTCGTATTACGAGCAGTACTTC

clone_size: once
cdr3_length: 15
d_call: NA
j_call: TRBJ2-2
v_call: TRBV5-4
cdr3_aa: CASSLIGSGTGELFF
cdr3_nt: TGTGCCAGCAGCTTGATCGGGAGCGGTACCGGGGAGCTGTTTTTT

clone_size: NA
cdr3_length: 16
d_call: NA
j_call: TRBJ2-1
v_call: TRBV6-5
cdr3_aa: CASSLLLRRSYNEQFF
cdr3_nt: TGTGCCAGCAGTTTACTTTTGCGGAGGTCCTACAATGAGCAGTTCTTC

clone_size: NA
cdr3_length: 15
d_call: TRBD1
j_call: TRBJ2-7
v_call: TRBV11-3
cdr3_aa: CASSSGGRNPYEQYF
cdr3_nt: TGTGCCAGCAGCTCAGGGGGACGGAATCCCTACGAGCAGTACTTC